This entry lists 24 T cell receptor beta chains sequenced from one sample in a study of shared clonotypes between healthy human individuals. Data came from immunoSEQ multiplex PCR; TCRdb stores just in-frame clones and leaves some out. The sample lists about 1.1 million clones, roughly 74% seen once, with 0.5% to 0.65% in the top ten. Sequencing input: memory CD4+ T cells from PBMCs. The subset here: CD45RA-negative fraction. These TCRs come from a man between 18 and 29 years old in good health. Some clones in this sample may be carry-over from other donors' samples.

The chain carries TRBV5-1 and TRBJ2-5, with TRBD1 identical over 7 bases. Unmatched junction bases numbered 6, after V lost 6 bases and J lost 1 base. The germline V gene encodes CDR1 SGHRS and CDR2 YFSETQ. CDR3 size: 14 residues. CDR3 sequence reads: CASTLGQAQETQYF. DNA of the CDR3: TGCGCCAGCACCCTCGGACAGGCCCAAGAGACCCAGTACTTC.

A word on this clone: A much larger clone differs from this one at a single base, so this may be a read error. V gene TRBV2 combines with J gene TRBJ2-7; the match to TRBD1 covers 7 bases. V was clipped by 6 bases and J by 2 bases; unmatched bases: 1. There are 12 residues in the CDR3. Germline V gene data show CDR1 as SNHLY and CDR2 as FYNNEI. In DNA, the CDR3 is TGTGCCAGCAGGACAGGGACCTACGAGCAGTACTTC. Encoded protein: CASRTGTYEQYF.

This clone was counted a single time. The CDR3 is CASSIQGGNEQFF. The CDR3 DNA is TGCGCCAGCAGCATTCAGGGCGGGAATGAGCAGTTCTTC. J is TRBJ2-1 and V is TRBV5-1; D may match TRBD1 or TRBD2 (5 bases each). CDR1 is SGHRS, CDR2 YFSETQ, per germline. Trimming shortened V by 4 bases and J by 7 bases, and 12 bases separated the two germline ends. There are 13 residues in the CDR3. Full variable domain (rest looked up from reference TRBV5-1 and TRBJ2-1): KAGVTQTPRYLIKTRGQQVTLSCSPISGHRSVSWYQQTPGQGLQFLFEYFSETQRNKGNFPGRFSGRQFSNSRSEMNVSTLELGDSALYLCASSIQGGNEQFFGPGTRLTVL.

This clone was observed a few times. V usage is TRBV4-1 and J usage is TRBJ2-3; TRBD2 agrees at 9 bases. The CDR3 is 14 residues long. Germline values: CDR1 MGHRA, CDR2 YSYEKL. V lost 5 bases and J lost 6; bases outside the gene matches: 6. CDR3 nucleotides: TGCGCCAGCAGCGGGGTAGCGGGAGCCGATACGCAGTATTTT. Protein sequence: CASSGVAGADTQYF.

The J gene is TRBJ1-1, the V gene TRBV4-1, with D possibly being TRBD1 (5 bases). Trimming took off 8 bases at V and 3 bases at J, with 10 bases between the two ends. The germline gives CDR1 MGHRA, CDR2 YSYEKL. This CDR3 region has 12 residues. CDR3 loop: CASPDRYTEAFF. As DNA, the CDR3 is TGCGCCAGCCCCGACAGATACACTGAAGCTTTCTTT.

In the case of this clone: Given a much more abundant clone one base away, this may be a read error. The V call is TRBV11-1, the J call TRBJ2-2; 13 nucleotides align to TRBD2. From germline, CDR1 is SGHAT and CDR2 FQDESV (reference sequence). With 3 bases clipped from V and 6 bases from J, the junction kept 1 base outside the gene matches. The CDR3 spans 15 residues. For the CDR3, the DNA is TGTGCCAGCAGCTTCGGACTAGCGGGAGCCGGGGAGCTGTTTTTT. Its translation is CASSFGLAGAGELFF.

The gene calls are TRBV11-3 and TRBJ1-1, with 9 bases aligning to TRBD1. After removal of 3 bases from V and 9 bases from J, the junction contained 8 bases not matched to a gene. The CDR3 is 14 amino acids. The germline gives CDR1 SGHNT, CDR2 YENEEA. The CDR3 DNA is TGTGCCAGCAGCTTCCGCCTCGGACAGGGGAAAGCTTTCTTT. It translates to CASSFRLGQGKAFF.

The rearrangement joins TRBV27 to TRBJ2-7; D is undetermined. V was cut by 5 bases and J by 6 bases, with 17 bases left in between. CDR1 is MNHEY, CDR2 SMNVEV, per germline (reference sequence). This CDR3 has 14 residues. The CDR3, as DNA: TGTGCCAGCAGTCCCAGGTTCGTCGGTGGCGAGCAGTACTTC. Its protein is CASSPRFVGGEQYF.

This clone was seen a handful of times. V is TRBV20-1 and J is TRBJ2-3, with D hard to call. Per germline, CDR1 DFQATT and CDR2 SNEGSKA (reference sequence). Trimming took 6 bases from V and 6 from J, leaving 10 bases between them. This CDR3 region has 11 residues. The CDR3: CSAKYPDTQYF. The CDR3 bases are TGCAGTGCCAAATATCCGGATACGCAGTATTTT.

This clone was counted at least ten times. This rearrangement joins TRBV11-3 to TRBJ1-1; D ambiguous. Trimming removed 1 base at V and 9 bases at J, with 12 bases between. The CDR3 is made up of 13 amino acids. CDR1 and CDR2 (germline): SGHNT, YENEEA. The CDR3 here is CASSLVSGGQAFF. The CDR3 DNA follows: TGTGCCAGCAGCTTAGTGTCCGGAGGGCAAGCTTTCTTT.

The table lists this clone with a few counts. The CDR3 spells CASRTSRGADTQYF. The DNA of the CDR3 is TGTGCCAGCAGGACGAGTCGGGGAGCAGATACGCAGTATTTT. The chain is built from TRBV27 and TRBJ2-3; a possible D gene is TRBD2 (5 bases). The CDR3 runs to 14 residues. V dropped 6 bases and J dropped 4 bases, with 14 bases sitting between them. The germline V gene encodes CDR1 MNHEY and CDR2 SMNVEV (reference sequence).

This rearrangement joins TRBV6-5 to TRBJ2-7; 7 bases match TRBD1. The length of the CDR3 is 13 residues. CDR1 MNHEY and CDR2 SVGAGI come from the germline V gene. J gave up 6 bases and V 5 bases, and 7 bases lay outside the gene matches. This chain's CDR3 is CASSLRQGGEQYF. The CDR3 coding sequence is TGTGCCAGCAGTCTTAGACAGGGTGGCGAGCAGTACTTC.

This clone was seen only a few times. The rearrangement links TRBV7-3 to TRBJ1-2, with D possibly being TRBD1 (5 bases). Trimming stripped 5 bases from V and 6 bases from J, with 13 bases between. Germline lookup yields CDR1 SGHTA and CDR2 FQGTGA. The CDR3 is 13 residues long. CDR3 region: CASSPGGTDGYTF. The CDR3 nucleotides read TGTGCCAGCAGCCCTGGGGGGACCGATGGCTACACCTTC.

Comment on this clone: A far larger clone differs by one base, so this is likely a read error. Written as DNA, the CDR3 is TGTGCCAGCAGCCAAGGACAGGGTGCTAAGGAAGCTTTCTTT. It specifies CASSQGQGAKEAFF. The V gene is TRBV6-6, the J gene TRBJ1-1, with 8 bases that match TRBD1. CDR1 is MNHNY and CDR2 is SVGAGI in the germline V gene (reference sequence). The CDR3 is 14 residues long. Unmatched junction bases numbered 11, after V lost 6 bases and J lost 8 bases.

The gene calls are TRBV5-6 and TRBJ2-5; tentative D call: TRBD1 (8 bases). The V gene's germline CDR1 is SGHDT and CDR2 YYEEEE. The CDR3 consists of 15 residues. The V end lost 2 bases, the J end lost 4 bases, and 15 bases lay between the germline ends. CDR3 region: CASSFKTGEGETQYF. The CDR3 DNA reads TGTGCCAGCAGCTTCAAGACAGGGGAGGGAGAGACCCAGTACTTC.

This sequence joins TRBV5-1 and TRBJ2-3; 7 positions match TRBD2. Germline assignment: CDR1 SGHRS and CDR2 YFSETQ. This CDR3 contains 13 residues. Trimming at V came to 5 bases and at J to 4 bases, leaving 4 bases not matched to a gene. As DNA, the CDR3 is TGCGCCAGCAGATTCGCGGGAGCAGATACGCAGTATTTT. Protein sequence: CASRFAGADTQYF. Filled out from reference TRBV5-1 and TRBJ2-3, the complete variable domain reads KAGVTQTPRYLIKTRGQQVTLSCSPISGHRSVSWYQQTPGQGLQFLFEYFSETQRNKGNFPGRFSGRQFSNSRSEMNVSTLELGDSALYLCASRFAGADTQYFGPGTRLTVL.

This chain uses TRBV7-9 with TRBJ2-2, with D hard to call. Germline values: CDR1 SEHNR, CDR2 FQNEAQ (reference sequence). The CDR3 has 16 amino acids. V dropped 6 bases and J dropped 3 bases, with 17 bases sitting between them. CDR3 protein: CASRVGGSWDTGELFF. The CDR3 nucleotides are TGTGCCAGCAGAGTTGGCGGCAGTTGGGACACCGGGGAGCTGTTTTTT.

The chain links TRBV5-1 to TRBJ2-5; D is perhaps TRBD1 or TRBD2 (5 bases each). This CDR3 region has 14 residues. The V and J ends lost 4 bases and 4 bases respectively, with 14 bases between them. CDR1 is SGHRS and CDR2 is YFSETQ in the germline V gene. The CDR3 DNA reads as TGCGCCAGCAGCCCCTCCGGGACGGCAGAGACCCAGTACTTC. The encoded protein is CASSPSGTAETQYF.

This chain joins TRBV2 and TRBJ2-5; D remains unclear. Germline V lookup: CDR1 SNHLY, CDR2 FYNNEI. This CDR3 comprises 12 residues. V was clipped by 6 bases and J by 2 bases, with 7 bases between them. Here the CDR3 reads CASSPIQETQYF. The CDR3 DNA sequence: TGTGCCAGCAGCCCTATACAAGAGACCCAGTACTTC.

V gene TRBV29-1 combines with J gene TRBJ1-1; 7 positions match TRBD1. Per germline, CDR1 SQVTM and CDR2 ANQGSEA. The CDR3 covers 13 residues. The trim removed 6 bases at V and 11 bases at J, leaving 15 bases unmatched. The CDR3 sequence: CSVAGSFGQAAFF. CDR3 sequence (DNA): TGCAGCGTAGCAGGATCGTTCGGACAGGCCGCTTTCTTT.

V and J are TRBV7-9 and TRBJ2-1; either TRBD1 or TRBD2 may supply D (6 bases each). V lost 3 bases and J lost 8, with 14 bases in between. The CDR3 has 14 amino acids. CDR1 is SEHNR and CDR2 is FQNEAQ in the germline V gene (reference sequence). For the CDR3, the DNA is TGTGCCAGCAGCTTGGCCGGGGGCTGGGATGAGCAGTTCTTC. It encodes CASSLAGGWDEQFF.

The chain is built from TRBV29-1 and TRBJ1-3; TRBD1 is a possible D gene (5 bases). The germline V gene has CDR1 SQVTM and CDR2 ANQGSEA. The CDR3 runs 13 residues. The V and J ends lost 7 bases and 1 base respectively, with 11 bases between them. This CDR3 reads CSAGEGSGNTIYF. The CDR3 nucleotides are TGCAGCGCCGGCGAGGGGTCTGGAAACACCATATATTTT.

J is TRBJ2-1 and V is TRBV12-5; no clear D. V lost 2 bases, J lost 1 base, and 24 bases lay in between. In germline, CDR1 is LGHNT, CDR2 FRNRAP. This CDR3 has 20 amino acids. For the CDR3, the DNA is TGTGCTAGTGGTTTGATTCTTTCGGTGTTGGACGGCGCTTCCTACAATGAGCAGTTCTTC. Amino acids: CASGLILSVLDGASYNEQFF.

In DNA form, the CDR3 reads TGTGCCAGCAGCCGTACTAGCGGGGTTCCTTCAGATACGCAGTATTTT. It codes for CASSRTSGVPSDTQYF. J is TRBJ2-3 and V is TRBV11-3, with 10 positions matching TRBD2. The CDR3 covers 16 residues. The J segment lost 4 bases and the V segment lost 5 bases, leaving 9 bases of the junction unmatched. CDR1 is SGHNT, CDR2 YENEEA, per germline.